This T cell receptor (beta chain) stems from a study of blood T cell repertoires in COVID-19. Profiled with immunoSEQ multiplex PCR; TCRdb holds only in-frame clones, not every one. The profile shows 270,000 or so clones, around 89% of them singletons. V was pared by 4 bases and J by 0 bases, with 9 bases between. The CDR3 is 14 residues long. Germline CDR1 is SGHAT and CDR2 is FQNNGV. The sample was peripheral blood. The rearrangement joins TRBV11-2 to TRBJ1-1, with D uncertain. The receptor comes from a man aged 35 to 55 with acute or convalescent COVID-19. The CDR3 DNA follows: TGTGCCAGCAGCTCAGGCCCGGTGAACACTGAAGCTTTCTTT. It yields the protein CASSSGPVNTEAFF.